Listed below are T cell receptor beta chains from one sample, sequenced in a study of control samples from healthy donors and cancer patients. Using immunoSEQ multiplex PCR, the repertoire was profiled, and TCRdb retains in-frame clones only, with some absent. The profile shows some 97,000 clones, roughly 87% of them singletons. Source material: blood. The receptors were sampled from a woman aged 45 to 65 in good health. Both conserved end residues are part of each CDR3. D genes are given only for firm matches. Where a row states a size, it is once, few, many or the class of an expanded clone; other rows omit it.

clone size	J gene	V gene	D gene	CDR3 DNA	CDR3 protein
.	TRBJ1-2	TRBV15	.	TGTGCCACCAGCAGAGACAGGCTCCGGGGCTACACCTTC	CATSRDRLRGYTF
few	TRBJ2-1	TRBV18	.	TGTGCCAGCTCACCGCGCTCGGGGAACAATGAGCAGTTCTTC	CASSPRSGNNEQFF
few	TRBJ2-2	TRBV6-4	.	TGTGCCAGCAGTGACACCGGGGGGCGCGACACCGGGGAGCTGTTTTTT	CASSDTGGRDTGELFF
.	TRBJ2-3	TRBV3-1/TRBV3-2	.	TGTGCCAGCAGCCAAATTGGAGAGAGAGATACGCAGTATTTT	CASSQIGERDTQYF
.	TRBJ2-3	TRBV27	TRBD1	TGTGCCAGCAGTGACTTCCCAGGGGGCCCTAGCACAGATACGCAGTATTTT	CASSDFPGGPSTDTQYF
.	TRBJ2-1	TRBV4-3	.	TGCGCCAGCAGCCCGTCCGGGATCGGGACTTCCTACAATGAGCAGTTCTTC	CASSPSGIGTSYNEQFF
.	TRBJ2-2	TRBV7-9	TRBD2	TGTGCCAGCAGCTTGTTCGGGGGGGGCAGGGCCACCGGGGAGCTGTTTTTT	CASSLFGGGRATGELFF
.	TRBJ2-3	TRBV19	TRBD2	TGTGCCAGTAGTATAGAGTTGGTCTCTAGCGGGAATGCAGATACGCAGTATTTT	CASSIELVSSGNADTQYF
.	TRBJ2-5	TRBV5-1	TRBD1	TGCGCCAGCAGCTTGTTGGCAGGGGGTTACTCGTACCAAGAGACCCAGTACTTC	CASSLLAGGYSYQETQYF
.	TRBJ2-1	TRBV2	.	TGTGCCAGCAGTGATTCGTATGAGCAGTTCTTC	CASSDSYEQFF
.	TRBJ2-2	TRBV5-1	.	TGCGCCAGCAGCTTTGCAGGGGCCCCCGGTAGCGGGGAGCTGTTTTTT	CASSFAGAPGSGELFF
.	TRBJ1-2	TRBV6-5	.	TGTGCCAGCAGTTTAACAGCCCTTTCTGGCTACACCTTC	CASSLTALSGYTF
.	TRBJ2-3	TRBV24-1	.	TGTGCCACCAGTGATTTAAGTGGTACGCAGTATTTT	CATSDLSGTQYF
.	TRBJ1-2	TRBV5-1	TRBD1	TGCGCCAGCAGCTTGGCGGCCGGGACAGAATATGGCTACACCTTC	CASSLAAGTEYGYTF
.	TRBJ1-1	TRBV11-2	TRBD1	TGTGCCAGCAGCGTACAGGGGTGGACTGAAGCTTTCTTT	CASSVQGWTEAFF
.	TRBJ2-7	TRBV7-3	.	TGTGCCAGCAGCTTATGGGGGACCGCCGAGCAGTACTTC	CASSLWGTAEQYF
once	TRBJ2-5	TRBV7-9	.	TGTGCCAGCAGCCCCGGTGGGGGGCCGGACTTC	CASSPGGGPDF
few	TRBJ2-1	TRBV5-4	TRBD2	TGTGCCAGCAGCTTGGTAGCGGGGGGGCAGAATGAGCAGTTCTTC	CASSLVAGGQNEQFF
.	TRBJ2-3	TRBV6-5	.	TGTGCCAGCAAAAGGGACGGGCCGGATACGCAGTATTTT	CASKRDGPDTQYF
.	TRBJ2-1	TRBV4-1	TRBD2	TGCGCCAGCAGCCGCGCGGGGGACGTAAATAACAATGAGCAGTTCTTC	CASSRAGDVNNNEQFF
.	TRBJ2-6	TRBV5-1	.	TGCGCCAGCAGCTCGTTCGGGAGCTCTGGGGCCAACGTCCTGACTTTC	CASSSFGSSGANVLTF
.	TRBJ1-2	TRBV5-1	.	TGCGCCAGCAGCTTGGCGATTATCGATAACGGCTACACCTTC	CASSLAIIDNGYTF
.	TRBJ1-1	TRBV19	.	TGTGCCAGTAGTATGAGGCGGAACACTGAAGCTTTCTTT	CASSMRRNTEAFF
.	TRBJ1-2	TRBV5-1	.	TGCGCCAGCAGCTCCACGGACAGCAACTCTCGGGGCTACACCTTC	CASSSTDSNSRGYTF
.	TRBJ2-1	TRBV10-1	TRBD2	TGCGCCAGCAGTGATCCATCTAGCGGGGGGCGGTGGAATGAGCAGTTCTTC	CASSDPSSGGRWNEQFF
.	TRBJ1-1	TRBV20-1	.	TGCAGTGCTAGTTGGGATGTCGCTTTCTTT	CSASWDVAFF
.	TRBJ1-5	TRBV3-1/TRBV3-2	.	TGTGCCAGCAGCCAAGGGGGAGGGGGTAATCAGCCCCAGCATTTT	CASSQGGGGNQPQHF